This T cell receptor beta chain was observed in a study of patients and donors after allogeneic stem cell transplantation. This clonotype was counted between two and nine times. Germline trimming cut 6 bases from V and 3 bases from J; bases unmatched to any gene: 4. The CDR3 runs to 12 residues. CDR1 and CDR2 from the germline V gene are SQVTM and ANQGSEA. TCRdb independently ran MiXCR on the RT-PCR reads; one entry per CDR3 protein. The sample consists of roughly 230,000 distinct CDR3 sequences, 11% to 15% of them appearing once. The clonotype was recovered from a human donor who was either an allogeneic HSCT recipient or a stem cell or donor lymphocyte infusion donor (not recorded which). It is not recorded whose cells these are; they may come from a transplant donor. Sequencing was performed on blood, either unsorted or a sorted T cell fraction (not recorded which). This rearrangement joins TRBV29-1 to TRBJ2-7; 8 bases agree with TRBD1. For the CDR3, the DNA is TGCAGCGTCGGGACAGGATTCTACGAGCAGTACTTC. It yields the protein CSVGTGFYEQYF.